The 14 T cell receptor beta chains below were found in one sample sequenced in a study of T cell repertoires in cytomegalovirus infection. In TCRdb, the reads were re-called with MiXCR into one record per CDR3 protein. The table has about 450,000 distinct CDR3 sequences, roughly 30% seen once. Source material: PBMCs. The receptor set was obtained from a human donor in good health (CMV status not recorded). Some clones in this sample may be carry-over from other donors' samples.

This clonotype was recorded many times. The gene calls are TRBV28 and TRBJ1-6, with unresolved D. This CDR3 has 15 amino acids. Trimming took off 5 bases at V and 0 bases at J, with 8 bases between the two ends. Per germline, CDR1 MDHEN and CDR2 SYDVKM. CDR3 sequence reads: CASSLGNSYNSPLHF. In DNA form, the CDR3 reads TGTGCCAGCAGTCTCGGGAACTCCTATAATTCACCCCTCCACTTT.

The chain has TRBV3-1 and TRBJ2-5; maybe TRBD2 (5 bases). Deletions cut 0 bases from V and 3 bases from J, with 11 bases between. The length of the CDR3 is 15 residues. CDR1 and CDR2 from the germline V gene are LGHDT and YNNKEL (reference sequence). DNA for the CDR3: TGTGCCAGCAGCCAAGAAGTCCTAGCTGAAGAGACCCAGTACTTC. Protein product: CASSQEVLAEETQYF.

The chain couples TRBV5-6 to TRBJ1-5, with D maybe TRBD1 (6 bases). The CDR3 runs to 17 residues. In germline, CDR1 is SGHDT, CDR2 YYEEEE. The germline V and J ends were trimmed by 1 base and 5 bases, with 19 bases remaining between them. CDR3 sequence (DNA): TGTGCCAGCAGCTTGTGGGGAGCGGGGGGGCCCCATCAGCCCCAGCATTTT. It codes for CASSLWGAGGPHQPQHF.

This clonotype has a handful of counts. At one of its ends the junction is not consistent with the germline gene, which may arise from a read error. V usage is TRBV7-8 and J usage is TRBJ1-1; D gene ambiguous. The CDR3 runs to 14 residues. The germline CDR1 and CDR2 sequences are SGHVS and FQNEAQ. CDR3: CSSSLVALNTEAFF. Here the CDR3 DNA reads TGTTCCAGCAGCTTAGTCGCGCTGAACACTGAAGCTTTCTTT. Together with reference TRBV7-8 and TRBJ1-1, the CDR3 gives the full variable domain: GAGVSQSPRYKVAKRGQDVALRCDPISGHVSLFWYQQALGQGPEFLTYFQNEAQLDKSGLPSDRFFAERPEGSVSTLKIQRTQQEDSAVYLCSSSLVALNTEAFFGQGTRLTVV.

J is TRBJ2-5 and V is TRBV12-3 or TRBV12-4; D unresolved. The V end lost 3 bases, the J end lost 3 bases, and 11 bases lay between the germline ends. CDR3 length equals 14 residues. The CDR3 spells CASSLRGVKETQYF. In nucleotides, the CDR3 is TGTGCCAGCAGTTTGCGAGGTGTGAAAGAGACCCAGTACTTC.

This clonotype occurred many times. The chain has TRBV7-2 and TRBJ2-7; D uncertain. With 5 bases removed from V and 3 bases from J, the gap between germline ends came to 14 bases. The CDR3 has 14 amino acids. Per germline, CDR1 SGHTA and CDR2 FQGNSA. CDR3 region: CASSQIVGNYEQYF. For the CDR3, the DNA is TGTGCCAGCAGCCAAATAGTAGGAAACTACGAGCAGTACTTC.

The chain combines TRBV6-2 or TRBV6-3 with TRBJ2-2; TRBD1 aligns across 9 bases. Germline V gene data show CDR1 as MNHEY and CDR2 as SVGEGT. This CDR3 has 15 residues. V was pared by 5 bases and J by 2 bases, with 3 bases of the junction left unmatched. CDR3 sequence (DNA): TGTGCCAGCAGTCCGGGACAGGGAAACACCGGGGAGCTGTTTTTT. As protein: CASSPGQGNTGELFF.

Remarks on this clonotype: One base away lies a much larger clone, so this may be a sequencing read error. The conserved phenylalanine or tryptophan is not found at the CDR3 terminus, so this likely reflects a read error. The chain couples TRBV7-2 to TRBJ1-2; D ambiguous. Germline CDR1 and CDR2: SGHTA and FQGNSA. This CDR3 is built from 11 residues. V was shortened by 1 base and J by 9 bases, with 6 bases between the two germline ends. The CDR3: CASSLGLSYTL. In nucleotides, the CDR3 is TGTGCCAGCAGCTTAGGCCTCAGCTACACCTTA.

This clonotype appeared a few times. This chain links TRBV7-2 with TRBJ1-2; a possible D gene is TRBD1 (5 bases). The V end lost 0 bases, the J end lost 6 bases, and 14 bases lay between the germline ends. CDR3 length: 15 amino acids. Per germline, CDR1 SGHTA and CDR2 FQGNSA. The CDR3 DNA sequence: TGTGCCAGCAGCTTAGCCTCGGGGGTTAAGAATGGCTACACCTTC. Protein sequence: CASSLASGVKNGYTF. Full variable domain (remainder filled in from reference TRBV7-2 and TRBJ1-2): GAGVSQSPSNKVTEKGKDVELRCDPISGHTALYWYRQSLGQGLEFLIYFQGNSAPDKSGLPSDRFSAERTGGSVSTLTIQRTQQEDSAVYLCASSLASGVKNGYTFGSGTRLTVV.

Note on this clonotype: A much larger clone is a single base away; this may be a read error. The CDR3 ends on some other residue instead of the conserved phenylalanine or tryptophan, so this is likely a read error. V usage is TRBV7-3 and J usage is TRBJ2-3; no definite D call. Germline V gene sequence: CDR1 SGHTA, CDR2 FQGTGA. The CDR3 totals 13 residues. The V and J ends lost 3 bases and 0 bases respectively, with 4 bases between them. The CDR3 DNA reads TGTGCCAGCAGCTTGTGGAGCACAGATACGCAGTATTAT. Translation: CASSLWSTDTQYY.

This clonotype turned up a few times. In DNA, the CDR3 is TGTGCCAGCAGGGGACTGTCGAACACTGAAGCTTTCTTT. The encoded protein is CASRGLSNTEAFF. The rearrangement joins TRBV2 to TRBJ1-1; possibly TRBD1 for D (5 bases). Germline CDR1 reads SNHLY; CDR2 reads FYNNEI. The V gene lost 6 bases and the J gene lost 1 base, with 9 bases spanning the gap. The CDR3 runs 13 residues.

This clonotype came up a few times. V usage is TRBV20-1 and J usage is TRBJ2-1; no firm D call. Germline CDR1 and CDR2: DFQATT and SNEGSKA (reference sequence). Trimming left V 6 bases short and J 4 bases short, with 16 bases between. CDR3 length: 14 residues. CDR3 sequence (DNA): TGCAGTGCCGCCCGTCCCGGAGATTACAATGAGCAGTTCTTC. Its protein product is CSAARPGDYNEQFF.

This clonotype was seen repeatedly, ten times or more. This chain connects TRBV7-8 to TRBJ1-1, with TRBD1 matching over 7 bases. The CDR3 totals 16 residues. Trimming removed 5 bases from V and 3 bases from J; junction bases left unmatched: 12. Per the germline V gene, CDR1 is SGHVS and CDR2 is FQNEAQ. CDR3 bases: TGTGCCAGCAGCCCGTTATACGGGACAGTTCACACTGAAGCTTTCTTT. It encodes CASSPLYGTVHTEAFF.

The chain recombines TRBV4-2 with TRBJ1-1, with a weak D call TRBD1 (6 bases). Germline CDR1 reads LGHNA; CDR2 reads YNFKEQ. The CDR3 has 16 amino acids. V was trimmed by 0 bases and J by 1 base, leaving 12 bases between them. The CDR3 is CASSQDIGGSNTEAFF. The CDR3 DNA follows: TGTGCCAGCAGCCAAGACATAGGGGGATCGAACACTGAAGCTTTCTTT.